Below, 32 T cell receptor beta chains from the same sample are listed, as sequenced in a study of OX40 agonist ivuxolimab in advanced cancers. Sequencing was performed with immunoSEQ multiplex PCR; in TCRdb, only in-frame clones are kept and a portion is missing. The data contain tens of thousands of clones, approximately 90% of them singletons. The starting material was CD4+ or CD8+ T cells sorted from blood, obtained in a trial of the OX40 agonist ivuxolimab. The source is an adult with an advanced solid tumor such as melanoma, head and neck, liver or kidney cancer.

This clone is a singleton in its sample. The chain couples TRBV9 to TRBJ1-1, with D uncertain. V was cut by 0 bases and J by 5 bases, with 8 bases left in between. The CDR3 totals 13 residues. Germline loops: CDR1 SGDLS, CDR2 YYNGEE. This CDR3 is CASSVGGRTEAFF. For the CDR3, the DNA is TGTGCCAGCAGCGTAGGAGGGCGGACTGAAGCTTTCTTT.

The chain links TRBV2 to TRBJ1-4; unclear D gene. The CDR3 totals 19 residues. Trimming took 6 bases from V and 0 from J, leaving 23 bases between them. The V gene's germline CDR1 is SNHLY and CDR2 FYNNEI. CDR3 sequence reads: CASSTLWTPRMATNEKLFF. CDR3 in DNA: TGTGCCAGCAGCACCCTTTGGACGCCGAGAATGGCAACTAATGAAAAACTGTTTTTT.

The chain couples TRBV2 to TRBJ2-4, with D uncertain. Germline-derived CDR1 and CDR2 are SNHLY and FYNNEI. The CDR3 consists of 11 residues. V lost 4 bases to trimming and J lost 5 bases, with 3 bases between them. DNA of the CDR3: TGTGCCAGCAGTGTTCAAAACATTCAGTACTTC. This translates into CASSVQNIQYF.

This clone was counted between two and nine times. The rearrangement joins TRBV6-5 to TRBJ2-5; TRBD2 aligns across 13 bases. The J segment lost 4 bases and the V segment lost 7 bases, leaving 6 bases of the junction unmatched. CDR3 size: 15 residues. Per germline, CDR1 MNHEY and CDR2 SVGAGI. The CDR3 DNA is TGTGCCAGCACCTTGACTAGCGGGAGGTTAGAGACCCAGTACTTC. It yields the protein CASTLTSGRLETQYF.

This sequence joins TRBV15 and TRBJ1-2; D call uncertain. The germline CDR1 and CDR2 sequences are LNHNV and YYDKDF (reference sequence). V dropped 2 bases and J dropped 4 bases, with 17 bases sitting between them. The CDR3 contains 16 residues. As DNA, the CDR3 is TGTGCCACCAGCAGAACATCCGGATGGAGGAGCTATGGCTACACCTTC. Its translation: CATSRTSGWRSYGYTF.

The count of this clone is one. The rearrangement uses TRBV6-5 and TRBJ2-1, with 15 bases that match TRBD2. The CDR3 runs to 15 residues. V was pared by 6 bases and J by 7 bases, with 4 bases of the junction left unmatched. From germline, CDR1 is MNHEY and CDR2 SVGAGI. For the CDR3, the DNA is TGTGCCAGCAGACACGGGACTAGCGGGAGGAATGAGCAGTTCTTC. Its protein product is CASRHGTSGRNEQFF.

The genes are TRBV5-1 and TRBJ1-1; possible D gene TRBD1, 5 bases. Between the trimmed V and J ends, which lost 4 bases and 6 bases, there was a span of 16 bases. CDR1 SGHRS and CDR2 YFSETQ come from the germline V gene. CDR3 length: 14 amino acids. In nucleotides, the CDR3 is TGCGCCAGCAGCCCACGATTGGGGACCCCTGAAGCTTTCTTT. It specifies CASSPRLGTPEAFF.

The V gene is TRBV6-6, the J gene TRBJ2-5; 10 bases match TRBD1. This CDR3 is built from 14 residues. CDR1 is MNHNY and CDR2 is SVGAGI in the germline V gene (reference sequence). After removal of 6 bases from V and 5 bases from J, the junction contained 6 bases not matched to a gene. CDR3: CASSYQGQGETQYF. The CDR3 coding sequence is TGTGCCAGCAGCTATCAGGGACAGGGGGAGACCCAGTACTTC.

As regards this clone: This same CDR3 is encoded by further DNA sequences in the sample. The chain is built from TRBV6-6 and TRBJ1-5, with 7 nucleotides matching TRBD1. The CDR3 covers 13 residues. Germline trimming cut 6 bases from V and 7 bases from J; bases unmatched to any gene: 6. Germline lookup yields CDR1 MNHNY and CDR2 SVGAGI (reference sequence). The CDR3 region is CASSRQGGQPQHF. The CDR3 DNA follows: TGTGCCAGCAGCCGACAGGGAGGGCAGCCCCAGCATTTT.

This clone occurred once. The CDR3 nucleotides are TGTGCCAGCAGTTACGAACGTAGGGGGGAAGCTTTCTTT. Residues: CASSYERRGEAFF. V gene TRBV6-5 combines with J gene TRBJ1-1; the D gene is possibly TRBD1 (6 bases). With 2 bases removed from V and 8 bases from J, the gap between germline ends came to 12 bases. The CDR3 covers 13 residues. Germline loops: CDR1 MNHEY, CDR2 SVGAGI.

The rearrangement uses TRBV2 and TRBJ1-2, with TRBD1 identical over 7 bases. The length of the CDR3 is 16 residues. Germline lookup yields CDR1 SNHLY and CDR2 FYNNEI. V was clipped by 6 bases and J by 4 bases; unmatched bases: 14. The CDR3 here is CASSDAPRTGTYGYTF. The CDR3 DNA reads TGTGCCAGCAGCGATGCCCCACGGACAGGAACCTATGGCTACACCTTC.

The chain joins TRBV29-1 to TRBJ1-2; no definite D call. The germline gives CDR1 SQVTM, CDR2 ANQGSEA. The length of the CDR3 is 11 residues. Trimming removed 6 bases from V and 2 bases from J, with 7 bases in between. The CDR3 protein is CSVHQNYGYTF. CDR3 DNA sequence: TGCAGCGTCCACCAGAACTATGGCTACACCTTC.

The chain couples TRBV19 to TRBJ2-3, with 7 bases lining up with TRBD2. Germline lookup yields CDR1 LNHDA and CDR2 SQIVND (reference sequence). The CDR3 loop spans 15 amino acids. With 6 bases clipped from V and 2 bases from J, the junction kept 8 bases outside the gene matches. The CDR3 sequence is CASRNRGSYTDTQYF. The CDR3, as DNA: TGTGCCAGTAGGAATCGCGGGAGTTACACAGATACGCAGTATTTT.

The gene calls are TRBV4-3 and TRBJ2-3; 7 bases are a match to TRBD2. V shed 0 bases, J shed 1 base, and the junction held 7 bases outside the gene matches. The CDR3 has 17 residues. Germline CDR1 and CDR2: LGHNA and YSLEER. The CDR3 region is CASSQDWEGWGTDTQYF. The CDR3 DNA sequence: TGCGCCAGCAGCCAAGATTGGGAGGGTTGGGGCACAGATACGCAGTATTTT.

The chain recombines TRBV6-5 with TRBJ1-1; D uncertain. The germline V gene encodes CDR1 MNHEY and CDR2 SVGAGI. This CDR3 region has 13 residues. The germline V and J ends were trimmed by 4 bases and 2 bases, with 8 bases remaining between them. In nucleotides, the CDR3 is TGTGCCAGCAGTTGGGCCCGTAACACTGAAGCTTTCTTT. This gives the protein CASSWARNTEAFF.

The chain carries TRBV6-5 and TRBJ2-2; TRBD1 matches at 8 bases. Trimming removed 6 bases from V and 2 bases from J; junction bases left unmatched: 5. Germline V gives CDR1 MNHEY, CDR2 SVGAGI. The CDR3 is made up of 15 amino acids. CDR3 in DNA: TGTGCCAGCAGACTACAGGGGGAAAACACCGGGGAGCTGTTTTTT. This sequence encodes CASRLQGENTGELFF.

V and J are TRBV7-8 and TRBJ1-4; no definite D call. Deletions cut 5 bases from V and 4 bases from J, with 14 bases between. Germline V gene data show CDR1 as SGHVS and CDR2 as FQNEAQ. This CDR3 has 15 amino acids. The CDR3 here is CASSPLGALNEKLFF. The CDR3 nucleotides are TGTGCCAGCAGCCCCCTGGGAGCTCTTAATGAAAAACTGTTTTTT.

The chain couples TRBV18 to TRBJ2-3; 9 bases fit TRBD1. This CDR3 has 15 amino acids. Germline trimming cut 3 bases from V and 4 bases from J; bases unmatched to any gene: 5. Germline V gene sequence: CDR1 KGHSH, CDR2 LQKENI. Written as DNA, the CDR3 is TGTGCCAGCTCACCGCAGACAGGGGGTGCAGATACGCAGTATTTT. The encoded protein is CASSPQTGGADTQYF.

J is TRBJ1-1 and V is TRBV19, with a tentative D call TRBD1 (6 bases). CDR1 and CDR2 (germline): LNHDA, SQIVND (reference sequence). The CDR3 is 15 residues long. The V end was cut by 3 bases, the J end by 3 bases, with 14 bases between. CDR3 coding DNA: TGTGCCAGTAGTATTGGCAGGGGAGGGGACACTGAAGCTTTCTTT. Translating it yields CASSIGRGGDTEAFF.

This clone was recorded once. This chain links TRBV5-5 with TRBJ2-1; 11 nucleotides match TRBD2. CDR3 size: 16 residues. In germline, CDR1 is SGHKS, CDR2 YYEKEE (reference sequence). V shed 4 bases and J 7 bases; nucleotides not matched to a gene: 10. CDR3 residues: CASSPLLAGGRNEQFF. The CDR3 DNA is TGTGCCAGCAGCCCACTTCTAGCGGGAGGAAGAAATGAGCAGTTCTTC.

V is TRBV13 and J is TRBJ1-4; no clear D. Germline CDR1 and CDR2: PRHDT and FYEKMQ (reference sequence). V lost 1 base, J lost 1 base, and 7 bases lay in between. The CDR3 loop spans 15 amino acids. CDR3 sequence (DNA): TGTGCCAGCAGCTTAGCTTCTGGAACTAATGAAAAACTGTTTTTT. This translates into CASSLASGTNEKLFF.

The chain recombines TRBV28 with TRBJ2-5, with 12 bases matching TRBD1. This CDR3 has 16 residues. V lost 5 bases, J lost 4 bases, and 8 bases stayed unmatched. Germline CDR1 is MDHEN and CDR2 is SYDVKM. CDR3 nucleotides: TGTGCCAGCAGTCAACCCGGGACAGGGGGCCTAGAGACCCAGTACTTC. Translated, it gives CASSQPGTGGLETQYF.

DNA of the CDR3: TGCGCCAGCAGTGGTCAAACTCCAGGGGGGGGCTACACCTTC. Translated: CASSGQTPGGGYTF. This chain uses TRBV10-1 with TRBJ1-2; 7 bases are a match to TRBD1. The germline CDR1 and CDR2 sequences are WNHNN and SYGVQD (reference sequence). This CDR3 has 14 residues. Trimming at V came to 4 bases and at J to 8 bases, leaving 10 bases not matched to a gene.

This clone was seen once. The chain recombines TRBV28 with TRBJ1-1; D unresolved. This CDR3 spans 10 amino acids. Germline CDR1 MDHEN, CDR2 SYDVKM. V dropped 10 bases and J dropped 1 base, with 4 bases sitting between them. The CDR3 protein is CATENTEAFF. DNA for the CDR3: TGTGCCACCGAGAACACTGAAGCTTTCTTT.

This clone has only a few counts. The V and J genes are TRBV6-5 and TRBJ1-2, with D perhaps TRBD1 (5 bases). Germline V gene sequence: CDR1 MNHEY, CDR2 SVGAGI. CDR3 size: 13 residues. The V end was cut by 7 bases, the J end by 8 bases, with 17 bases between. In DNA, the CDR3 is TGTGCCAGCAAAGTCGGGGCAGCCGGCGGCTACACCTTC. Amino acid sequence: CASKVGAAGGYTF.

V is TRBV6-5 and J is TRBJ1-3, with D unresolved. This CDR3 contains 15 residues. V was shortened by 6 bases and J by 0 bases, with 12 bases between the two germline ends. Germline loops: CDR1 MNHEY, CDR2 SVGAGI. In DNA, the CDR3 is TGTGCCAGCAGCCCCGGGAGACACTCTGGAAACACCATATATTTT. Translating gives CASSPGRHSGNTIYF.

The CDR3 reads CASSLGGGAVISTDTQYF. CDR3 nucleotides: TGTGCCAGCAGCTTAGGCGGGGGAGCCGTTATCAGCACAGATACGCAGTATTTT. The chain recombines TRBV7-9 with TRBJ2-3, with TRBD2 matching 7 bases. The CDR3 runs 18 residues. V shed 1 base and J 0 bases; nucleotides not matched to a gene: 10. Germline V gene sequence: CDR1 SEHNR, CDR2 FQNEAQ (reference sequence).

The chain recombines TRBV6-5 with TRBJ2-1; 7 bases agree with TRBD2. Germline CDR1 is MNHEY and CDR2 is SVGAGI. V dropped 2 bases and J dropped 0; count of bases not matched to a gene: 4. This CDR3 comprises 16 residues. DNA of the CDR3: TGTGCCAGCAGTTACATCCGCGGGAGCTCCTACAATGAGCAGTTCTTC. Translation gives CASSYIRGSSYNEQFF.

The chain couples TRBV4-3 to TRBJ2-7; unclear D gene. The CDR3 is 14 amino acids. V gave up 0 bases and J gave up 1 base, with 7 bases separating them. Germline V gene lookup returns CDR1 LGHNA and CDR2 YSLEER. This CDR3 is CASSQDHRSYEQYF. The CDR3 DNA reads TGCGCCAGCAGCCAAGATCATCGGTCCTACGAGCAGTACTTC.

The chain is built from TRBV19 and TRBJ2-5, with D unresolved. Germline CDR1 is LNHDA and CDR2 is SQIVND (reference sequence). The CDR3 loop spans 15 amino acids. Trimming shortened V by 1 base and J by 4 bases, and 13 bases separated the two germline ends. The CDR3, as DNA: TGTGCCAGTAGTATAGCCCTCGGCCACACAGAGACCCAGTACTTC. Protein: CASSIALGHTETQYF.

This chain joins TRBV13 and TRBJ2-3; 8 bases map to TRBD1. The CDR3 covers 18 residues. CDR1 is PRHDT, CDR2 FYEKMQ, per germline (reference sequence). The trim removed 0 bases at V and 0 bases at J, leaving 8 bases unmatched. The CDR3 loop reads CASSLGGERQGSTDTQYF. The CDR3 coding sequence is TGTGCCAGCAGCTTAGGGGGAGAGAGACAGGGGAGCACAGATACGCAGTATTTT.

The gene calls are TRBV2 and TRBJ1-5; the D gene is possibly TRBD1 (5 bases). The length of the CDR3 is 16 residues. V was pared by 2 bases and J by 7 bases, with 18 bases between. CDR1 is SNHLY, CDR2 FYNNEI, per germline. CDR3 nucleotide sequence: TGTGCCAGCAGTGAAACGGGGCAGGCCGGCGGCCAGCCCCAGCATTTT. Translating it yields CASSETGQAGGQPQHF. Full variable domain (remainder filled in from reference TRBV2 and TRBJ1-5): EPEVTQTPSHQVTQMGQEVILRCVPISNHLYFYWYRQILGQKVEFLVSFYNNEISEKSEIFDDQFSVERPDGSNFTLKIRSTKLEDSAMYFCASSETGQAGGQPQHFGDGTRLSIL.